These T cell receptor beta chains were read from a single sample in a study of cytomegalovirus exposure and HLA in healthy donors. Repertoires were generated with immunoSEQ multiplex PCR, while TCRdb's copy carries only in-frame clones and drops some. The sample has some 130,000 clones, roughly 80% seen once. Sample: PBMCs. The source of these receptors is a woman between 45 and 65 years old in good health and CMV-seropositive. Each CDR3 is given with its conserved first and last residue. Fields, in order: clone size, J gene, D gene, V gene, CDR3 protein, CDR3 DNA. A D gene is named only where the DNA matches it firmly. Size is stated for part of the rows, as once, few or many counts, or as a class when the clone is expanded.

>-|TRBJ1-3|TRBD1|TRBV9
CASSVGGGDWSIYF
TGTGCCAGCAGCGTAGGAGGGGGCGATTGGTCCATATATTTT
>-|TRBJ1-1|-|TRBV29-1
CSGSLRTEAFF
TGCAGCGGTTCACTTCGCACTGAAGCTTTCTTT
>-|TRBJ1-1|TRBD1|TRBV5-1
CASSSQGARGTEAFF
TGCGCCAGCAGCTCCCAGGGGGCGCGGGGCACTGAAGCTTTCTTT
>-|TRBJ2-7|TRBD1|TRBV10-2
CASSEFGQGYEQYF
TGCGCCAGCAGTGAGTTCGGACAGGGCTACGAGCAGTACTTC
>once|TRBJ2-7|TRBD2|TRBV7-8
CASSLRRPGGYEQYF
TGTGCCAGCAGCCTCCGTAGGCCGGGGGGCTACGAGCAGTACTTC
>-|TRBJ1-2|-|TRBV28
CASSLGAANYGYTF
TGTGCCAGCAGTTTAGGAGCAGCCAACTATGGCTACACCTTC
>once|TRBJ1-1|-|TRBV15
CATAERVLNTEAFF
TGTGCCACGGCCGAGCGGGTTCTTAACACTGAAGCTTTCTTT
>-|TRBJ1-6|-|TRBV29-1
CSVASSYNSPLHF
TGCAGCGTTGCCAGCTCCTATAATTCACCCCTCCACTTT
>-|TRBJ1-5|-|TRBV10-3
CASQQVTNQPQHF
TGTGCCAGCCAACAGGTCACCAATCAGCCCCAGCATTTT
>-|TRBJ2-3|-|TRBV5-1
CASSLGRTDTDTQYF
TGCGCCAGCAGCTTAGGACGGACTGACACAGATACGCAGTATTTT
>-|TRBJ2-1|TRBD2|TRBV7-3
CASSRAGGTTYNEQFF
TGTGCCAGCAGCCGAGCGGGAGGGACTACCTACAATGAGCAGTTCTTC
>once|TRBJ1-2|-|TRBV5-4
CASRLGGNYGYTF
TGTGCCAGCAGGTTAGGGGGTAACTATGGCTACACCTTC
>-|TRBJ2-5|-|TRBV9
CASSEDSKETQYF
TGTGCCAGCAGCGAAGACAGTAAAGAGACCCAGTACTTC
>-|TRBJ2-3|TRBD1|TRBV7-2
CASSPSIRDRGSDTQYF
TGTGCCAGCAGCCCTTCTATCCGGGACAGGGGGTCAGATACGCAGTATTTT
>few|TRBJ2-3|-|TRBV7-9
CASSRDRTSRADTQYF
TGTGCCAGCAGCCGTGACAGGACCAGCCGTGCAGATACGCAGTATTTT
>-|TRBJ1-4|-|TRBV28
CASSLWDFPAKATNEKLFF
TGTGCCAGCAGTTTATGGGACTTCCCGGCAAAGGCAACTAATGAAAAACTGTTTTTT
>-|TRBJ1-3|-|TRBV4-3
CASSQGGGPGNTIYF
TGCGCCAGCAGCCAAGGGGGGGGACCTGGAAACACCATATATTTT
>-|TRBJ1-3|-|TRBV29-1
CSVAGLDRPSGNTIYF
TGCAGCGTTGCTGGCCTTGACAGACCCTCTGGAAACACCATATATTTT
>-|TRBJ2-1|TRBD2|TRBV5-4
CASSTEAGGPYNEQFF
TGTGCCAGCAGCACCGAAGCGGGGGGTCCCTACAATGAGCAGTTCTTC
>-|TRBJ2-2|TRBD1|TRBV5-6
CASSYRQGARELFF
TGTGCCAGCAGCTATAGACAGGGGGCGCGGGAGCTGTTTTTT
>-|TRBJ1-1|-|TRBV6-4
CASSDSRGEAFF
TGTGCCAGCAGTGACTCAAGAGGGGAAGCTTTCTTT
>once|TRBJ2-2|-|TRBV5-1
CATGRGRGGELFF
TGCGCCACCGGGCGGGGGCGTGGCGGGGAGCTGTTTTTT
>-|TRBJ2-2|-|TRBV5-1
CAVRQAEDGELFF
TGCGCCGTTCGACAGGCGGAGGACGGGGAGCTGTTTTTT
>-|TRBJ1-4|-|TRBV28
CASSSSSIAKLFF
TGTGCCAGCAGCAGTTCAAGTATAGCGAAACTGTTTTTT
>-|TRBJ2-1|-|TRBV5-1
CASSFGGRDNEQFF
TGCGCCAGCAGCTTCGGAGGCCGAGACAATGAGCAGTTCTTC
>-|TRBJ2-1|TRBD2|TRBV18
CASRASGTDNEQFF
TGTGCCAGCCGGGCTAGCGGGACGGACAATGAGCAGTTCTTC
>-|TRBJ1-2|-|TRBV6-5
CASSPERANYGYTF
TGTGCCAGCAGTCCCGAGCGGGCGAACTATGGCTACACCTTC
>-|TRBJ2-2|-|TRBV28
CASSHFAGFANTGELFF
TGTGCCAGCAGCCATTTCGCGGGCTTCGCGAACACCGGGGAGCTGTTTTTT
>-|TRBJ2-7|TRBD1|TRBV5-6
CASNLRQGLEQYF
TGTGCCAGCAACTTGCGACAGGGGTTAGAGCAGTACTTC
>-|TRBJ2-7|-|TRBV28
CASSLSRYEQYF
TGTGCCAGCAGTCTTAGCCGGTACGAGCAGTACTTC
>few|TRBJ1-4|-|TRBV27
CASSTSGFNEKLFF
TGTGCCAGCAGTACCTCAGGATTTAATGAAAAACTGTTTTTT
>-|TRBJ2-1|TRBD1|TRBV13
CASSHRQGSSYNEQFF
TGTGCCAGCAGCCATAGACAGGGGTCAAGCTACAATGAGCAGTTCTTC
>-|TRBJ1-3|TRBD1|TRBV6-5
CASEDRAYAGNTIYF
TGTGCCAGCGAGGACAGGGCCTACGCTGGAAACACCATATATTTT
>-|TRBJ2-7|TRBD2|TRBV4-1
CASSQEVAGPSYEQYF
TGCGCCAGCAGCCAAGAGGTAGCGGGGCCGTCCTACGAGCAGTACTTC
>-|TRBJ2-3|-|TRBV5-1
CASSLEGGGPDTQYF
TGCGCCAGCAGCTTGGAGGGGGGAGGGCCAGATACGCAGTATTTT
>-|TRBJ1-3|-|TRBV28
CASSFGGAGNTIYF
TGTGCCAGCAGTTTCGGAGGGGCTGGAAACACCATATATTTT
>-|TRBJ1-4|-|TRBV28
CASRGRAYNEKLFF
TGTGCCAGCAGGGGGAGGGCTTATAATGAAAAACTGTTTTTT
>-|TRBJ1-2|-|TRBV7-9
CASSLEGGDYGYTF
TGTGCCAGCAGCTTAGAAGGGGGGGACTATGGCTACACCTTC
>few|TRBJ1-1|-|TRBV11-3
CASGPDRNTEAFF
TGTGCCAGCGGACCCGACAGGAACACTGAAGCTTTCTTT
>-|TRBJ1-2|-|TRBV28
CASSSTGLAYGYTF
TGTGCCAGCAGTTCTACAGGGTTGGCATATGGCTACACCTTC
>-|TRBJ1-3|-|TRBV7-9
CASSAADSGNTIYF
TGTGCCAGCAGCGCCGCAGACTCTGGAAACACCATATATTTT
>-|TRBJ1-2|-|TRBV19
CASTPQASYYGYTF
TGTGCCAGTACGCCCCAAGCAAGCTACTATGGCTACACCTTC
>-|TRBJ2-7|-|TRBV28
CASSLSLRGGDEQYF
TGTGCCAGCAGTTTATCCCTGAGGGGGGGAGACGAGCAGTACTTC
>once|TRBJ2-1|-|TRBV27
CASSAGLNEQFF
TGTGCCAGCAGCGCGGGACTCAATGAGCAGTTCTTC
>-|TRBJ2-5|TRBD1|TRBV29-1
CGAGQGNLQETQYF
TGCGGCGCGGGACAGGGAAACCTTCAAGAGACCCAGTACTTC
>-|TRBJ1-1|TRBD1|TRBV4-1
CASSQIAGGTEAFF
TGCGCCAGCAGCCAAATCGCAGGGGGCACTGAAGCTTTCTTT
>-|TRBJ2-5|TRBD2|TRBV6-1
CASSEGAGANQETQYF
TGTGCCAGCAGTGAGGGAGCGGGGGCCAACCAAGAGACCCAGTACTTC
>-|TRBJ2-3|-|TRBV9
CASSVGPGTDTQYF
TGTGCCAGCAGCGTAGGGCCGGGAACAGATACGCAGTATTTT